These 9 T cell receptor beta chains were sequenced from one sample in a study of T cells in Graves' hyperthyroidism and ophthalmopathy. The CDR3 regions of TCR beta were amplified from RNA transcripts. Using the HTBI primer set, a first-round RT-PCR was run on the TCR CDR3. MiXCR was run by TCRdb on the multiplex PCR reads, yielding one entry per CDR3 protein. Here the sample spans 300,000 to 400,000 distinct CDR3 sequences, around 20% being singletons. The specimen was blood. These TCRs come from a woman between 50 and 59 years old with Graves' hyperthyroidism.

This clonotype was observed many times. This chain connects TRBV3-1 to TRBJ2-1; tentatively, D is TRBD2 (5 bases). The V gene's germline CDR1 is LGHDT and CDR2 YNNKEL (reference sequence). The V gene lost 1 base and the J gene lost 4 bases, with 8 bases spanning the gap. This CDR3 comprises 14 residues. CDR3 amino acids: CASSQGGLYNEQFF. DNA of the CDR3: TGTGCCAGCAGCCAAGGCGGGTTATACAATGAGCAGTTCTTC.

This clonotype was picked up a small number of times. This rearrangement joins TRBV19 to TRBJ2-7; D not certain. Germline values: CDR1 LNHDA, CDR2 SQIVND (reference sequence). This CDR3 contains 13 residues. V was shortened by 4 bases and J by 0 bases, with 7 bases between the two germline ends. For the CDR3, the DNA is TGTGCCAGTAGTAAGGATGGCTCCTACGAGCAGTACTTC. Its translation is CASSKDGSYEQYF. Full variable domain (missing parts from reference TRBV19 and TRBJ2-7): DGGITQSPKYLFRKEGQNVTLSCEQNLNHDAMYWYRQDPGQGLRLIYYSQIVNDFQKGDIAEGYSVSREKKESFPLTVTSAQKNPTAFYLCASSKDGSYEQYFGPGTRLTVT.

This clonotype was found many times. The gene calls are TRBV15 and TRBJ1-1, with D maybe TRBD1 (6 bases). The CDR3 totals 14 residues. Trimming cost V 5 bases and J 1 base, with 11 bases left between them. Germline assignment: CDR1 LNHNV and CDR2 YYDKDF (reference sequence). The CDR3 DNA reads as TGTGCCACCAGCCCGAGAGGGGGGAACACTGAAGCTTTCTTT. The encoded protein is CATSPRGGNTEAFF.

This clonotype has ten or more counts. The rearrangement links TRBV27 to TRBJ2-2; 7 nucleotides align to TRBD1. V lost 2 bases, J lost 7 bases, and 10 bases stayed unmatched. Germline CDR1 is MNHEY and CDR2 is SMNVEV (reference sequence). CDR3 length: 16 residues. The CDR3 coding sequence is TGTGCCAGCAGTTTAGGGGTCGGGACAGCGAACGGGGAGCTGTTTTTT. Translation gives CASSLGVGTANGELFF.

The chain links TRBV4-2 to TRBJ2-7, with D perhaps TRBD2 (5 bases). Germline-derived CDR1 and CDR2 are LGHNA and YNFKEQ. This CDR3 has 13 residues. Between the trimmed V and J ends, which lost 2 bases and 5 bases, there was a span of 10 bases. CDR3 amino acids: CASSQTRNHEQYF. The CDR3 DNA reads as TGTGCCAGCAGCCAAACTAGAAACCACGAGCAGTACTTC.

This clonotype was observed many times. The V and J genes are TRBV12-3 or TRBV12-4 and TRBJ1-2, with D hard to call. V lost 5 bases, J lost 4 bases, and 20 bases lay in between. This CDR3 has 16 residues. The CDR3 DNA follows: TGTGCCAGCAGTCCAGAGGACCATATCCTGGGCTATGGCTACACCTTC. This translates into CASSPEDHILGYGYTF.

The sample holds many counts of this clonotype. The chain uses TRBV5-1 and TRBJ2-1; D is unclear. CDR3 length: 13 amino acids. Germline V CDR1 and CDR2: SGHRS, YFSETQ. Trimming pared 2 bases from V and 4 bases from J, leaving 7 bases between. Here the CDR3 reads CASSFGAYNEQFF. The CDR3, as DNA: TGCGCCAGCAGCTTCGGAGCGTACAATGAGCAGTTCTTC.

A word on this clonotype: The junction departs from germline at one end; a sequencing error may be responsible. This rearrangement joins TRBV9 to TRBJ2-7; D is ambiguous. This CDR3 is built from 15 residues. Looked up from germline, CDR1 is SGDLS and CDR2 is YYNGEE. CDR3 sequence: CANSPQTAASYEQYF. In nucleotides, the CDR3 is TGTGCCAACAGCCCCCAAACCGCGGCTTCCTACGAGCAGTACTTC. Based on the CDR3 plus reference TRBV9 and TRBJ2-7, the full variable domain is DSGVTQTPKHLITATGQRVTLRCSPRSGDLSVYWYQQSLDQGLQFLIQYYNGEERAKGNILERFSAQQFPDLHSELNLSSLELGDSALYFCANSPQTAASYEQYFGPGTRLTVT.

This clonotype was seen at least ten times. V gene TRBV11-1 combines with J gene TRBJ2-5; D unresolved. This CDR3 comprises 13 residues. V was trimmed by 8 bases and J by 5 bases, leaving 15 bases between them. The germline gives CDR1 SGHAT, CDR2 FQDESV (reference sequence). The CDR3 spells CASAPWARETQYF. In DNA, the CDR3 is TGTGCCAGCGCGCCCTGGGCAAGGGAGACCCAGTACTTC. The variable domain in full, with the rest retrieved from reference TRBV11-1 and TRBJ2-5, is EAEVAQSPRYKITEKSQAVAFWCDPISGHATLYWYRQILGQGPELLVQFQDESVVDDSQLPKDRFSAERLKGVDSTLKIQPAELGDSAMYLCASAPWARETQYFGPGTRLLVL.